This T cell receptor (beta chain) emerged from a study of shared clonotypes between healthy human individuals. The deep-level immunoSEQ assay was used. Libraries were prepared by immunoSEQ multiplex PCR; TCRdb keeps only in-frame clonotypes and omits some of them. The table lists 1.4 million or so clones, 98% to 99% of them singletons. The CDR3 loop spans 13 amino acids. Trimming pared 4 bases from V and 6 bases from J, leaving 13 bases between. Per germline, CDR1 SGHNT and CDR2 YENEEA. The chain is built from TRBV11-3 and TRBJ2-7; D uncertain. The sequencing input was naive CD4+ T cells sorted from blood. The sample's subset: CD45RA+ positively selected. The TCR sequence derives from a man aged 25-45 years in good health. CDR3 amino acids: CASSSLISAEQYF. The CDR3 nucleotides read TGTGCCAGCAGCTCCCTTATAAGCGCCGAGCAGTACTTC.